This T cell receptor beta chain came from a study of T cells after yellow fever vaccination. The wider study: Preparation of fractions with low cell numbers was performed using SMART-Seq v4 Ultra Low Input. Findings of the study overall: Weaker, the secondary response peaked sooner, at day 5 versus 15.

This clonotype was seen ten or more times. The antigen is undetermined. The CDR3 has 14 residues. The germline V and J ends were trimmed by 3 bases and 5 bases, with 14 bases remaining between them. Germline loops: CDR1 SGHRS, CDR2 YFSETQ. UMIs and a universal primer site were added when TCR cDNA was made by 5'RACE template switching. TCRdb processed the 5' RACE reads anew with MiXCR; each CDR3 protein has one entry. The table includes just over 300,000 distinct CDR3 sequences, around 3.6% detected once. The source material was PBMCs, sampled on the day of the yellow fever booster vaccination. The chain links TRBV5-1 to TRBJ1-1; a weak D match, TRBD1 (6 bases). This receptor was taken from a man aged 18-30 years who received the YFV17D yellow fever vaccine. The chain's CDR3 is CASSSTGLTTEAFF. DNA for the CDR3: TGCGCCAGCAGCTCAACAGGGCTGACGACTGAAGCTTTCTTT.